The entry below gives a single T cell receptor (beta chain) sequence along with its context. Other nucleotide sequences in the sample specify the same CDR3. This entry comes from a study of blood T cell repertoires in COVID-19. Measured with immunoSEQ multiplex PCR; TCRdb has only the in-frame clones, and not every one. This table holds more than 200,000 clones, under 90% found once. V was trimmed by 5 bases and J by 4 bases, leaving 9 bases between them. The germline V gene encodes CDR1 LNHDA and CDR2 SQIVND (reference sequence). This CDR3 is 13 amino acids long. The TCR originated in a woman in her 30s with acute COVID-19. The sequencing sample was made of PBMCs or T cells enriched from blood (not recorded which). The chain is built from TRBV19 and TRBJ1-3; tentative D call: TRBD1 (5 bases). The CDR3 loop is CASSQGSGNTIYF. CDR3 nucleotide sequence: TGTGCCAGTAGTCAGGGTTCGGGAAACACCATATATTTT.